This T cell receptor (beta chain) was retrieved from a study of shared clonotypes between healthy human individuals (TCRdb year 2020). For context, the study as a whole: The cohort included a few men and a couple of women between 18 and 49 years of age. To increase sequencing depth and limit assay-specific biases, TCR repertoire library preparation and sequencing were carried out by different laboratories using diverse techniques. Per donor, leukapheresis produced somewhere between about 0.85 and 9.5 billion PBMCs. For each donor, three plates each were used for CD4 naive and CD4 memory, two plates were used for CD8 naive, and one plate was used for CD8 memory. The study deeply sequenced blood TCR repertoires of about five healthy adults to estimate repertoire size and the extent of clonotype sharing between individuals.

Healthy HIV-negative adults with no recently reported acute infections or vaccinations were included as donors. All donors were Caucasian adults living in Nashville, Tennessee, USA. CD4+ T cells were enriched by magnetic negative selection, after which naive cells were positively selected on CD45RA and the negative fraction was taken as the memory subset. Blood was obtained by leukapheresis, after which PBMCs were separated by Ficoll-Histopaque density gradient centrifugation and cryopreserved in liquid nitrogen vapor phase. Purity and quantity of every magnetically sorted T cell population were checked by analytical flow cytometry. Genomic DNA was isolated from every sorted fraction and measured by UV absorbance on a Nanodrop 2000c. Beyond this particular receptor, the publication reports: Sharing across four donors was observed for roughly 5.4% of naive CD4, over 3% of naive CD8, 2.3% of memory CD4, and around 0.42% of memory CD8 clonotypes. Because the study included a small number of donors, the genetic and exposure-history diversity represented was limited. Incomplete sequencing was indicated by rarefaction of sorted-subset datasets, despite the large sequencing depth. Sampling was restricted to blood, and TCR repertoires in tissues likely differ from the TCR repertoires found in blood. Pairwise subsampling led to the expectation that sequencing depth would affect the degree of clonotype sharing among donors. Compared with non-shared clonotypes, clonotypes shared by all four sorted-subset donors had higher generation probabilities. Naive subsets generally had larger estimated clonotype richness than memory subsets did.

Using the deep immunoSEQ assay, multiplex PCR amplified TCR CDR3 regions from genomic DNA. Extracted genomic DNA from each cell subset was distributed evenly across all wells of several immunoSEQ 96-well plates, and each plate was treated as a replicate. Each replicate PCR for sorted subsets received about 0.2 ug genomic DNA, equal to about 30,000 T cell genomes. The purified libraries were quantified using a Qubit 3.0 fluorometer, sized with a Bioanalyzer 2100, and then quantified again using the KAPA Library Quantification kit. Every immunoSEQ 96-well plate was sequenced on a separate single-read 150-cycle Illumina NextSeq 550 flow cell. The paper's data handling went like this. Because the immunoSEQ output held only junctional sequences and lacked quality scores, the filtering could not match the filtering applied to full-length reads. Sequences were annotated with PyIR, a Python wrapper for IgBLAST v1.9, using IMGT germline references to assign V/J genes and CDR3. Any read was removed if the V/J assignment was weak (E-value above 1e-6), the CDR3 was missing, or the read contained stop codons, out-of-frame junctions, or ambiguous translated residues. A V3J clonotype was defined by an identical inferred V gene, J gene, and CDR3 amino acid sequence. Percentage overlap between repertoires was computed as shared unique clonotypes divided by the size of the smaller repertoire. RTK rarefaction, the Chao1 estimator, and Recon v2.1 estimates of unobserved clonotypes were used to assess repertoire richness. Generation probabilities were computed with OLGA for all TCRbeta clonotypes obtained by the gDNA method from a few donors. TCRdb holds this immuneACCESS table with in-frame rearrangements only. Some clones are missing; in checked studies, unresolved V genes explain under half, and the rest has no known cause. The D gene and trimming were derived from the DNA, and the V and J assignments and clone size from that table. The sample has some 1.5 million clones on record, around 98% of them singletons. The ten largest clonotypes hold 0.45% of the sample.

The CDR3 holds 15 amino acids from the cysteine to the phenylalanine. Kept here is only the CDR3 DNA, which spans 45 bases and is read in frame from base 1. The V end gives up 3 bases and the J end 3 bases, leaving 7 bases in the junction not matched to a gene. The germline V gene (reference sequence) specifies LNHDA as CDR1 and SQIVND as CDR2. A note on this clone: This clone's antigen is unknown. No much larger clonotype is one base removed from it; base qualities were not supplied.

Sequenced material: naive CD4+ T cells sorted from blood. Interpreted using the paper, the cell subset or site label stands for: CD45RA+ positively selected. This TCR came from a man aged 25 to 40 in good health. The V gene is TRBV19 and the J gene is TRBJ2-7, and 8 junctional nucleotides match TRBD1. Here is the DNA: TGTGCCAGTAGTATGTCGGGACAGGCGGTCTACGAGCAGTACTTC. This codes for CASSMSGQAVYEQYF. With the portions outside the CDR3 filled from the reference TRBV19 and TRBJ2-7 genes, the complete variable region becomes DGGITQSPKYLFRKEGQNVTLSCEQNLNHDAMYWYRQDPGQGLRLIYYSQIVNDFQKGDIAEGYSVSREKKESFPLTVTSAQKNPTAFYLCASSMSGQAVYEQYFGPGTRLTVT.